This T cell receptor (beta chain) comes out of a study of response to subunit inactivated influenza vaccine. Each CDR3 protein is one row after TCRdb ran MiXCR on the RT-PCR reads. This table has approximately 700,000 distinct CDR3 sequences, about 15% appearing once. With respect to this clonotype: Its antigen is unknown.

The study, taken as a whole, reports: It was the authors' suggestion that each seasonal influenza vaccination recruits few new T cells.

The V end lost 0 bases, the J end lost 7 bases, and 13 bases lay between the germline ends. This CDR3 contains 14 residues. Per germline, CDR1 LGHDT and CDR2 YNNKEL (reference sequence). Sample: PBMCs from blood, taken less than 13 days after vaccination. The receptor comes from a man aged 50 to 60 who received an inactivated influenza vaccine. The chain recombines TRBV3-1 with TRBJ2-7; possible D gene TRBD1, 5 bases. CDR3 nucleotides: TGTGCCAGCAGCCAAGATCAAACAGGTGGGGAGCAGTACTTC. Encoded protein: CASSQDQTGGEQYF.